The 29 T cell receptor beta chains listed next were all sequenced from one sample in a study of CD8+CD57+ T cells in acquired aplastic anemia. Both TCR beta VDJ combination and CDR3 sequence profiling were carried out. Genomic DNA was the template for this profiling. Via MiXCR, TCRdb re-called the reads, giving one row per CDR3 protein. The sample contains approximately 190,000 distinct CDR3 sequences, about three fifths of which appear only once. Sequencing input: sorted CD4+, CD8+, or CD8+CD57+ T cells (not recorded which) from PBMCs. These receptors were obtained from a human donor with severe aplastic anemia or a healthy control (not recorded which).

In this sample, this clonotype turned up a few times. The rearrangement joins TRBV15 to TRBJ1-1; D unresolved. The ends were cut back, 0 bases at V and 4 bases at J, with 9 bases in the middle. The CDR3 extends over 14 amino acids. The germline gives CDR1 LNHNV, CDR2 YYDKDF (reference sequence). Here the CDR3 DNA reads TGTGCCACCAGCAGAGATCGGGGAGGCACTGAAGCTTTCTTT. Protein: CATSRDRGGTEAFF.

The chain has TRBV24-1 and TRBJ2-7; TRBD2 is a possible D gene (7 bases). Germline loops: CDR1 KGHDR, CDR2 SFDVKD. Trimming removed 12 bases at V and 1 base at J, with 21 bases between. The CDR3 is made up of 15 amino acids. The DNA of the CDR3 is TGTGCCTTCGAAAGGGGGGGCCCATCGTCCTACGAGCAGTACTTC. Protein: CAFERGGPSSYEQYF.

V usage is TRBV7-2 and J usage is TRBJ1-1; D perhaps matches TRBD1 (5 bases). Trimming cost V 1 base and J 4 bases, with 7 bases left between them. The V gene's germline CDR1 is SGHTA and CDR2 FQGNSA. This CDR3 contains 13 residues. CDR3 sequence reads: CASSLGGFTEAFF. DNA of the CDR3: TGTGCCAGCAGCTTAGGGGGGTTCACTGAAGCTTTCTTT.

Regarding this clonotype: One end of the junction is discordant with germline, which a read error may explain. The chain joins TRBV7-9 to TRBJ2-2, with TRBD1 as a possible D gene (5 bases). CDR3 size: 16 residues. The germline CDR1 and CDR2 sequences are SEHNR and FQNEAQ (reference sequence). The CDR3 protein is CASSQDLGQGTGELFF. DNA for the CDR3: TGCGCCAGCAGCCAAGATTTGGGGCAGGGCACCGGGGAGCTGTTTTTT. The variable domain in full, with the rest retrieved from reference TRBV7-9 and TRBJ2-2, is DTGVSQNPRHKITKRGQNVTFRCDPISEHNRLYWYRQTLGQGPEFLTYFQNEAQLEKSRLLSDRFSAERPKGSFSTLEIQRTEQGDSAMYLCASSQDLGQGTGELFFGEGSRLTVL.

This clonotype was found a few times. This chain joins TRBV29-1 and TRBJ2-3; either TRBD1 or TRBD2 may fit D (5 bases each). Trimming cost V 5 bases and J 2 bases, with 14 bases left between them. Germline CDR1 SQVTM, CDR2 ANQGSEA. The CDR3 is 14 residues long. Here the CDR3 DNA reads TGCAGCGTTCGAGGGGATACGTACACAGATACGCAGTATTTT. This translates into CSVRGDTYTDTQYF.

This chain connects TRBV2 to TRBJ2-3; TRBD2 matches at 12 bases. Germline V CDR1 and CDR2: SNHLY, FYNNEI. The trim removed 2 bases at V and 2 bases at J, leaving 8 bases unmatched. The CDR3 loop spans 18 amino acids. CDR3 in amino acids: CASSELGLAGTHTDTQYF. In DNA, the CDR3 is TGTGCCAGCAGTGAACTTGGACTAGCGGGGACCCACACAGATACGCAGTATTTT.

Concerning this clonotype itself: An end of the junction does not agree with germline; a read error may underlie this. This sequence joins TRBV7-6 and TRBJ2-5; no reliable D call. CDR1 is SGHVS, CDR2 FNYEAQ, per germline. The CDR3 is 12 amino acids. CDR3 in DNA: TGTGCCAGCAGCTTGGATCTGGAGATCCAGTACTTC. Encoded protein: CASSLDLEIQYF.

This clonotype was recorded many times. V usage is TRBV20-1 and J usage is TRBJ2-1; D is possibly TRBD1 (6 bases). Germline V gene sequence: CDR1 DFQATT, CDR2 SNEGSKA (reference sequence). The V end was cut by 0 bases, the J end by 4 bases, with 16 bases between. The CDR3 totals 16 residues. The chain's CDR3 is CSARDREGGTYNEQFF. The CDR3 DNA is TGCAGTGCTAGAGATAGGGAAGGGGGAACTTACAATGAGCAGTTCTTC.

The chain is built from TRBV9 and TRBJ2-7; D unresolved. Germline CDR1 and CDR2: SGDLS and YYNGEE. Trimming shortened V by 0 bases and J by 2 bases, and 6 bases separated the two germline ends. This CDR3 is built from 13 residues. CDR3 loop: CASSVGDPYEQYF. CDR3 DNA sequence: TGTGCCAGCAGCGTAGGGGATCCCTACGAGCAGTACTTC.

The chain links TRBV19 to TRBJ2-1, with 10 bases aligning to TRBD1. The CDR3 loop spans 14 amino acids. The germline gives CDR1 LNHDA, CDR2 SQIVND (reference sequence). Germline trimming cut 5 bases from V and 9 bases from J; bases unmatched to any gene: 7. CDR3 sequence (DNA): TGTGCCAGTAGTCCCGGGACAGGGGAGGGTGAGCAGTTCTTC. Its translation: CASSPGTGEGEQFF. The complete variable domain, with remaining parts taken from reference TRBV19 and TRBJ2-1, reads DGGITQSPKYLFRKEGQNVTLSCEQNLNHDAMYWYRQDPGQGLRLIYYSQIVNDFQKGDIAEGYSVSREKKESFPLTVTSAQKNPTAFYLCASSPGTGEGEQFFGPGTRLTVL.

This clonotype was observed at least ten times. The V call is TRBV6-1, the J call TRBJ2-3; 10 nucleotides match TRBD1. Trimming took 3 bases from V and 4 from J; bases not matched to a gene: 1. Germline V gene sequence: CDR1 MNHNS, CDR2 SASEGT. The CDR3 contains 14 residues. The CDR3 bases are TGTGCCAGCAGTGATGGACAGGGGGCAGATACGCAGTATTTT. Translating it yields CASSDGQGADTQYF.

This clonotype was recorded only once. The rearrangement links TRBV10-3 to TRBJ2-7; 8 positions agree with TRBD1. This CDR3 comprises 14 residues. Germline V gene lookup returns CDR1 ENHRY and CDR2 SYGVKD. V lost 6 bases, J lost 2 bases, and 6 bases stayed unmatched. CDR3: CAISFGQGTYEQYF. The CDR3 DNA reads TGTGCCATCAGCTTCGGACAGGGCACCTACGAGCAGTACTTC.

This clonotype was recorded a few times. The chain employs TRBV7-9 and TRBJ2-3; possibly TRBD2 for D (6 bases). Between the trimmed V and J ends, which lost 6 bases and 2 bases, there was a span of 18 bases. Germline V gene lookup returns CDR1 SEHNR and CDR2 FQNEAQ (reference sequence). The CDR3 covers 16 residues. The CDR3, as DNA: TGTGCCAGCAGTTTTCTCCGGGACTCTCTCACAGATACGCAGTATTTT. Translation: CASSFLRDSLTDTQYF. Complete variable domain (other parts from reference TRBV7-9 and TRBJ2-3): DTGVSQNPRHKITKRGQNVTFRCDPISEHNRLYWYRQTLGQGPEFLTYFQNEAQLEKSRLLSDRFSAERPKGSFSTLEIQRTEQGDSAMYLCASSFLRDSLTDTQYFGPGTRLTVL.

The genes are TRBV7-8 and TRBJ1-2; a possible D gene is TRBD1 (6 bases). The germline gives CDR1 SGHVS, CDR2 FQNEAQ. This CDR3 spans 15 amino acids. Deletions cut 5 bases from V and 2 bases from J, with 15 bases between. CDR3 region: CASSLTGIGNYGYTF. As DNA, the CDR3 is TGTGCCAGCAGCCTAACAGGGATAGGGAACTATGGCTACACCTTC.

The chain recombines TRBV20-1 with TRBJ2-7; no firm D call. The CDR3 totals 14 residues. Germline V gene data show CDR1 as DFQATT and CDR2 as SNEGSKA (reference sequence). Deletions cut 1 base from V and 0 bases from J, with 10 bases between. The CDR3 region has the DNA TGCAGTGCTAGAGCCCGGACCTCCTCCTACGAGCAGTACTTC. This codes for CSARARTSSYEQYF.

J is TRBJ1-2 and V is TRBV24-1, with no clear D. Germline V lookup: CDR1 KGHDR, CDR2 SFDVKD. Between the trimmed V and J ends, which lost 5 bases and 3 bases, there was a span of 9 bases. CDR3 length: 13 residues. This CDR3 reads CATSVDNYYGYTF. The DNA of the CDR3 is TGTGCCACCAGTGTTGACAACTACTATGGCTACACCTTC.

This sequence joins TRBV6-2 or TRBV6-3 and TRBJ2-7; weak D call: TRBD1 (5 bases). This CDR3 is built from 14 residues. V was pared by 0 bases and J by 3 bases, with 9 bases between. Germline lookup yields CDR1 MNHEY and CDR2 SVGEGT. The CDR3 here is CASSYSSGLYEQYF. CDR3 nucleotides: TGTGCCAGCAGTTACTCGTCAGGGCTCTACGAGCAGTACTTC.

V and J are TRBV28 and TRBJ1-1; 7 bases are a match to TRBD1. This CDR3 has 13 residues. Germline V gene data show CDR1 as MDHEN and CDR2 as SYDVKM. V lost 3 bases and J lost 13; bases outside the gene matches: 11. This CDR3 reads CASSLRTGPYGFF. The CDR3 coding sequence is TGTGCCAGCAGTTTGCGGACAGGACCCTATGGTTTCTTT.

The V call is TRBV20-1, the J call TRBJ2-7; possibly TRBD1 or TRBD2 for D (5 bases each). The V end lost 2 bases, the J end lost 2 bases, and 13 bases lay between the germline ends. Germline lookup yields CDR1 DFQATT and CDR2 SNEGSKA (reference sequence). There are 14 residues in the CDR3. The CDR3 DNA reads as TGCAGTGCTAGACCGGCAGGGAGACCCTACGAGCAGTACTTC. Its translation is CSARPAGRPYEQYF.

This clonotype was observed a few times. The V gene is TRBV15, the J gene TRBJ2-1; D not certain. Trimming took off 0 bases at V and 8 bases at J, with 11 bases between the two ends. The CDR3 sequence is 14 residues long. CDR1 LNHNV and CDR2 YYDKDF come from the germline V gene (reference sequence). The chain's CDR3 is CATSRDGIGDEQFF. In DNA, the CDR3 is TGTGCCACCAGCAGAGATGGTATTGGTGATGAGCAGTTCTTC.

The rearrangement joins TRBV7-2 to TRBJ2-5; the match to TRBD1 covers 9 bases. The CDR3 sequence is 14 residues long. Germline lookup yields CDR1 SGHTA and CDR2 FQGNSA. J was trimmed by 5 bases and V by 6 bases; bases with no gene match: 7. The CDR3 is CASRSGTGWETQYF. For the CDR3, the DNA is TGTGCCAGCAGATCCGGGACAGGGTGGGAGACCCAGTACTTC.

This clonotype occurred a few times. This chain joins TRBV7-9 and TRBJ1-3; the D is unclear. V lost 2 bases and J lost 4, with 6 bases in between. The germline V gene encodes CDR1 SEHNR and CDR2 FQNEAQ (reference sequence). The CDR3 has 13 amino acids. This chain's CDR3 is CASSLTLGNTIYF. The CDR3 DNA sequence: TGTGCCAGCAGCTTAACGCTAGGAAACACCATATATTTT. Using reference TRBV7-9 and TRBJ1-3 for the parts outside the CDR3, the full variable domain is DTGVSQNPRHKITKRGQNVTFRCDPISEHNRLYWYRQTLGQGPEFLTYFQNEAQLEKSRLLSDRFSAERPKGSFSTLEIQRTEQGDSAMYLCASSLTLGNTIYFGEGSWLTVV.

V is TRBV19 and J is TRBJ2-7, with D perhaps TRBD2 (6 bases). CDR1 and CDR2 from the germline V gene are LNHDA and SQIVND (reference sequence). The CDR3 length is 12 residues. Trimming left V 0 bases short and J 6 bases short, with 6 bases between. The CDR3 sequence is CASSIDGGEQYF. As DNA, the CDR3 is TGTGCCAGTAGTATAGACGGGGGCGAGCAGTACTTC.

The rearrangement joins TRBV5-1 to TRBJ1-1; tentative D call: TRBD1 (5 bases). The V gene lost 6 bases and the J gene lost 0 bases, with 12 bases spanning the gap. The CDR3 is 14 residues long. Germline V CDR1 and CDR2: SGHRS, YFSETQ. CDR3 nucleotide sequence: TGCGCCAGCACCCAGGGACCCATGAACACTGAAGCTTTCTTT. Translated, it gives CASTQGPMNTEAFF.

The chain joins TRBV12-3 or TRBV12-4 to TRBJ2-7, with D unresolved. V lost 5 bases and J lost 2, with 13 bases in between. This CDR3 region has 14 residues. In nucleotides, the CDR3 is TGTGCCAGCAGTCCGAGGACGCCAGCCTACGAGCAGTACTTC. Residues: CASSPRTPAYEQYF.

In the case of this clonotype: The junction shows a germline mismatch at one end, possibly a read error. CDR3: CASSFNSGSSFEQYF. CDR3 DNA: TGTGCCAGCAGCTTTAATAGCGGGAGCTCCTTCGAGCAGTACTTC. The chain couples TRBV7-2 to TRBJ2-7, with 9 bases aligning to TRBD2. Per the germline V gene, CDR1 is SGHTA and CDR2 is FQGNSA. The CDR3 is 15 amino acids.

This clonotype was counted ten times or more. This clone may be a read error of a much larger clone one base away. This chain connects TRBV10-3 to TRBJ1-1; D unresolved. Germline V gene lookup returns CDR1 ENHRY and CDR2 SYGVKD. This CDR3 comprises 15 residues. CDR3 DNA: TGTGCCATCAGTGAGTCCGGGCTAAAGAACACTGGAGCTTTCTTT. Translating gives CAISESGLKNTGAFF.

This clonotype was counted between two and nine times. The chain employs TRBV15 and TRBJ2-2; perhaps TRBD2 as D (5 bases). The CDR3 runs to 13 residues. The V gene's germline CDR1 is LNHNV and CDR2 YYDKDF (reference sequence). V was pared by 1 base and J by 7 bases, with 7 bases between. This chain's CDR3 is CATSRVRDGELFF. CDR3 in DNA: TGTGCCACCAGCAGAGTTCGGGACGGGGAGCTGTTTTTT.

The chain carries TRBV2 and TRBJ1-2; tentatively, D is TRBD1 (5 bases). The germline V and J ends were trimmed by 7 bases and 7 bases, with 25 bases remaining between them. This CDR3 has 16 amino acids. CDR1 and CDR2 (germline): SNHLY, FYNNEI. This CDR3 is CASTDSRVGAIGGYTF. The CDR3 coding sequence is TGTGCCAGCACCGACAGTAGGGTAGGGGCTATAGGTGGCTACACCTTC.